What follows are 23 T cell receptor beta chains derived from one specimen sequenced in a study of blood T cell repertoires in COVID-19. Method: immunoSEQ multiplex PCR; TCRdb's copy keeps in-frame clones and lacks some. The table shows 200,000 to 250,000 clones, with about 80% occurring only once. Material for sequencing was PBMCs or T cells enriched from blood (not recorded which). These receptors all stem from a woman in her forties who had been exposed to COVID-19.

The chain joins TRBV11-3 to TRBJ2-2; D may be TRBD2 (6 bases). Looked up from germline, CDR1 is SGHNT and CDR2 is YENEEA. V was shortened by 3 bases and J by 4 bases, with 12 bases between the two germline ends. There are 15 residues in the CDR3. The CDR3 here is CASSLGLGRTGELFF. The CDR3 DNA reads TGTGCCAGCAGCTTGGGACTCGGCCGCACCGGGGAGCTGTTTTTT.

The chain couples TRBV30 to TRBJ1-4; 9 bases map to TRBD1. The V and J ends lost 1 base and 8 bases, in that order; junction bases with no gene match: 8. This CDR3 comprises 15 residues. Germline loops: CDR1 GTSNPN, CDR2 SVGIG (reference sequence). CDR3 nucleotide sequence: TGTGCCTGGAGTGACCTGGGACAGGGCGGGGAAAAACTGTTTTTT. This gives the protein CAWSDLGQGGEKLFF.

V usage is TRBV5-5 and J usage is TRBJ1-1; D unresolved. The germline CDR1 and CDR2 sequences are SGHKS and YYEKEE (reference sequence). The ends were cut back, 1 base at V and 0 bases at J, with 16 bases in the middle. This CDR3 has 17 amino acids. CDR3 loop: CASSLRPLTEMNTEAFF. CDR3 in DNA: TGTGCCAGCAGCTTGAGACCGCTGACTGAAATGAACACTGAAGCTTTCTTT.

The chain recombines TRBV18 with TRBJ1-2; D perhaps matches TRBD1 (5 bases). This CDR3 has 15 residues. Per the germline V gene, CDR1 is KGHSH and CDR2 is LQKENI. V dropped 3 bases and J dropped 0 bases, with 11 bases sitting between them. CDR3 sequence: CASSPRAASNYGYTF. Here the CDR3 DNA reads TGTGCCAGCTCACCCAGGGCAGCTTCTAACTATGGCTACACCTTC.

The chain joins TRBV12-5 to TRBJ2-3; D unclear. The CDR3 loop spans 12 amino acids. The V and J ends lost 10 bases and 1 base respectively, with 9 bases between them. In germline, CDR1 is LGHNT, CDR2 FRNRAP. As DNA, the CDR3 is TGTGCTACTGGGCGAGGCACAGATACGCAGTATTTT. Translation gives CATGRGTDTQYF.

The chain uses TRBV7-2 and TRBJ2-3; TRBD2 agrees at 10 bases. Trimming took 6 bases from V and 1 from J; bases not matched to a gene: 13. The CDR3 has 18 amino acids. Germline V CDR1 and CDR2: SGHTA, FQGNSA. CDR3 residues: CASRLSGGAETRTDTQYF. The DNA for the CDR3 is TGTGCCAGCAGGCTGAGCGGGGGGGCCGAGACTCGCACAGATACGCAGTATTTT.

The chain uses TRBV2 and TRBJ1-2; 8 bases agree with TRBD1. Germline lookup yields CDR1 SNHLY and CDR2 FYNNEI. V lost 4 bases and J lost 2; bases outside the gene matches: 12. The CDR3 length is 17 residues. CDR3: CASSALGTGLSNYGYTF. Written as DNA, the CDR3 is TGTGCCAGCAGTGCGTTAGGGACAGGTTTATCAAACTATGGCTACACCTTC.

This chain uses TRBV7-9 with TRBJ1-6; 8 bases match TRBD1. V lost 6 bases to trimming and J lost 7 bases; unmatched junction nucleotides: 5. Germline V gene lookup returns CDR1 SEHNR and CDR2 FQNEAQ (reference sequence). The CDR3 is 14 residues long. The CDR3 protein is CASRGTGENSPLHF. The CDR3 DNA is TGTGCCAGCAGGGGGACAGGAGAGAATTCACCCCTCCACTTT.

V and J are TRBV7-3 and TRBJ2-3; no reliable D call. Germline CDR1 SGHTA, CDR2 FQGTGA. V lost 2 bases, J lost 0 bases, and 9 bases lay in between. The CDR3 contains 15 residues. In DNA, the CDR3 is TGTGCCAGCAGCTTAGGTGGCCGCAGCACAGATACGCAGTATTTT. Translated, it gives CASSLGGRSTDTQYF.

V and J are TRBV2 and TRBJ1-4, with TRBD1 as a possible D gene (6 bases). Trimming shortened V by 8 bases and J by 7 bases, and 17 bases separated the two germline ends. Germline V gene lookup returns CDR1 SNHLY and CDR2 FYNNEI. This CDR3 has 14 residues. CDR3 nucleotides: TGTGCCAGCCGACGAGCCCGGGACATTGAAAAACTGTTTTTT. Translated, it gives CASRRARDIEKLFF.

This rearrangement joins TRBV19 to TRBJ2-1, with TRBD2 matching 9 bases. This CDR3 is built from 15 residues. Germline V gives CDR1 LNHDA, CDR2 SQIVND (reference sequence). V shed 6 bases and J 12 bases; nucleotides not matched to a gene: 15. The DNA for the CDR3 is TGTGCCAGTAGCCCCCGGGTAGCGGGGGCGGACGCGCAGTTCTTC. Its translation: CASSPRVAGADAQFF.

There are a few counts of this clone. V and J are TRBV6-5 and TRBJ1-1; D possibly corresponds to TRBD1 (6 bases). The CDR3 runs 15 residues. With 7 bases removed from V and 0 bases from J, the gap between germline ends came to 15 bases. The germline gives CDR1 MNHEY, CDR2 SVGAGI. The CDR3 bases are TGTGCCAGCACCCGGACAGAGTTCATGAACACTGAAGCTTTCTTT. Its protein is CASTRTEFMNTEAFF.

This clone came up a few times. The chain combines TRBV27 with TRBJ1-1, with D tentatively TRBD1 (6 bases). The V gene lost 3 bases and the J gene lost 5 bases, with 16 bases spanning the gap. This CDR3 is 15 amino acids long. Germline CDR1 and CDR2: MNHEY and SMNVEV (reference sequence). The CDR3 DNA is TGTGCCAGCAGTTTCTCTACAGGGTTCGGGACTGAAGCTTTCTTT. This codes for CASSFSTGFGTEAFF.

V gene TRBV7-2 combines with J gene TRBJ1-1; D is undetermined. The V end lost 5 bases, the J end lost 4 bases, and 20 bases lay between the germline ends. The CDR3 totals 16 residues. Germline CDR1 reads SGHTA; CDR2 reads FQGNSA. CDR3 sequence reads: CASSIVSARSGTEAFF. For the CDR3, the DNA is TGTGCCAGCAGCATAGTATCCGCCCGATCGGGCACTGAAGCTTTCTTT.

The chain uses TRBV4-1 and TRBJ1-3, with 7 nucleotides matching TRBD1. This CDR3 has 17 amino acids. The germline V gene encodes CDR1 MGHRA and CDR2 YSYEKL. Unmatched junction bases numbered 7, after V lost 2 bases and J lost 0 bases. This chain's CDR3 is CASSQRTGVTSGNTIYF. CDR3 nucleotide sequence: TGCGCCAGCAGCCAACGCACAGGGGTCACCTCTGGAAACACCATATATTTT.

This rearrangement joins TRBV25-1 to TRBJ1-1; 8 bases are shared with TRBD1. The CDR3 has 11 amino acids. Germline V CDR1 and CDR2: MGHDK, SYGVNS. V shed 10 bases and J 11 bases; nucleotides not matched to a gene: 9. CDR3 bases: TGTGCCATCAGGACAGGGCAGACTGCTTTCTTT. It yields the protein CAIRTGQTAFF.

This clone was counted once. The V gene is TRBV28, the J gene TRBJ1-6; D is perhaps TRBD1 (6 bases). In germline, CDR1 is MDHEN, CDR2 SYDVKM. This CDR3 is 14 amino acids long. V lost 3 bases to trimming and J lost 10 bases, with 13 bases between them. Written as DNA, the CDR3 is TGTGCCAGCAGTTTTCAACAGGGAAGGTCACCCCTCCACTTT. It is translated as CASSFQQGRSPLHF.

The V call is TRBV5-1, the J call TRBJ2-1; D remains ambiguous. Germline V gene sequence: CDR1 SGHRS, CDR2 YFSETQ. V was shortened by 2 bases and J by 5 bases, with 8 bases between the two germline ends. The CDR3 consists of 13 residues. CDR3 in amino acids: CASSFTANNEQFF. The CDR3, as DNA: TGCGCCAGCAGCTTTACAGCCAACAATGAGCAGTTCTTC.

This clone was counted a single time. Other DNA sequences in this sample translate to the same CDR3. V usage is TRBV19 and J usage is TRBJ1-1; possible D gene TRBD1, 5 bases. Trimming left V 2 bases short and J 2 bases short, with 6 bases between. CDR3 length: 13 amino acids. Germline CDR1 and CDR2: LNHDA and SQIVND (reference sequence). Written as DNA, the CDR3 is TGTGCCAGTAGTATAAGGGGTAACACTGAAGCTTTCTTT. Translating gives CASSIRGNTEAFF. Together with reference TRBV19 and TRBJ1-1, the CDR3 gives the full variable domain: DGGITQSPKYLFRKEGQNVTLSCEQNLNHDAMYWYRQDPGQGLRLIYYSQIVNDFQKGDIAEGYSVSREKKESFPLTVTSAQKNPTAFYLCASSIRGNTEAFFGQGTRLTVV.

Here the CDR3 reads CASSIARGGLGYGYTF. CDR3 DNA sequence: TGTGCCAGTAGTATAGCAAGGGGCGGTCTGGGCTATGGCTACACCTTC. The rearrangement links TRBV19 to TRBJ1-2, with D perhaps TRBD1 (5 bases). The length of the CDR3 is 16 residues. Germline V gene data show CDR1 as LNHDA and CDR2 as SQIVND (reference sequence). Trimming shortened V by 1 base and J by 4 bases, and 16 bases separated the two germline ends.

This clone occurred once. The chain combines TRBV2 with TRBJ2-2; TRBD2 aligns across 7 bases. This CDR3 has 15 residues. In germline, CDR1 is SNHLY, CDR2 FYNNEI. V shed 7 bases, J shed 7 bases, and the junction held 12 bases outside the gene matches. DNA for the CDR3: TGTGCCAGCACCTCCAATGTGGGGACTATCGGGGAGCTGTTTTTT. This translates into CASTSNVGTIGELFF. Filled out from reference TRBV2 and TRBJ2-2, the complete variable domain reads EPEVTQTPSHQVTQMGQEVILRCVPISNHLYFYWYRQILGQKVEFLVSFYNNEISEKSEIFDDQFSVERPDGSNFTLKIRSTKLEDSAMYFCASTSNVGTIGELFFGEGSRLTVL.

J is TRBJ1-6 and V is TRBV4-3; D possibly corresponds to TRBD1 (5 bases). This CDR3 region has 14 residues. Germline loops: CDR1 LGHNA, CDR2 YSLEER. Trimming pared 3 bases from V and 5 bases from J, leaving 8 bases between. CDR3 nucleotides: TGCGCCAGCAGCCAGTGGGGCAATAATTCACCCCTCCACTTT. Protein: CASSQWGNNSPLHF.

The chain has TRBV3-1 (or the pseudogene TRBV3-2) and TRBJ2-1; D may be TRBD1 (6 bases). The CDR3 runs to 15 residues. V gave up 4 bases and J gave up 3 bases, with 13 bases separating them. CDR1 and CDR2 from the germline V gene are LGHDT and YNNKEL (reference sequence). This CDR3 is CASSPTGTNYNEQFF. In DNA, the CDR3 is TGTGCCAGCAGCCCGACCGGGACAAACTACAATGAGCAGTTCTTC.